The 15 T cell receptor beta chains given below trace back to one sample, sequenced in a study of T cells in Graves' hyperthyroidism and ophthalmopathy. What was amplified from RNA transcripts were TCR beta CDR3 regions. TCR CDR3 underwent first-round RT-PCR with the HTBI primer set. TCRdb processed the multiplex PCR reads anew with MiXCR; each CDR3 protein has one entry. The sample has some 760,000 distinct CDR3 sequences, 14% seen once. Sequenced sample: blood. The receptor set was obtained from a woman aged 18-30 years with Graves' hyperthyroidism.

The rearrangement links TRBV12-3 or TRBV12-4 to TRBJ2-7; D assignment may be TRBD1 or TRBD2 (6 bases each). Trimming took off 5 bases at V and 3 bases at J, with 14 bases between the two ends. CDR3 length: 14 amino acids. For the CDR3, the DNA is TGTGCCAGCAGTGGGACAAGCGGGTTCTACGAGCAGTACTTC. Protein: CASSGTSGFYEQYF.

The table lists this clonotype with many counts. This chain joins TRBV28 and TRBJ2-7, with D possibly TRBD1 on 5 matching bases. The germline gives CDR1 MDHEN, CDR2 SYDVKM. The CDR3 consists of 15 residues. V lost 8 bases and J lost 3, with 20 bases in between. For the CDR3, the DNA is TGTGCCAGCGGGGCGCCTCTTGAAGTGAACTACGAGCAGTACTTC. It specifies CASGAPLEVNYEQYF.

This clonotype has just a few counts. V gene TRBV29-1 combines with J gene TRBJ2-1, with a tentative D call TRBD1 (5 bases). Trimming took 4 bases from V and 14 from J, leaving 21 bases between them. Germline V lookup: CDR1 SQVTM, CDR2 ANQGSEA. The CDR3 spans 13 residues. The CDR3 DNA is TGCAGCGTTGGGGGCAGAGCGAACATCGGAGAGTTCTTC. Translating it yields CSVGGRANIGEFF.

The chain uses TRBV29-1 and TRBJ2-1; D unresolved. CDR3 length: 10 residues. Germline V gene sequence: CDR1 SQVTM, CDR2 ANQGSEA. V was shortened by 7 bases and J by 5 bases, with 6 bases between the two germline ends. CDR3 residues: CSGGDNEQFF. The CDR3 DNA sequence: TGCAGCGGTGGGGACAATGAGCAGTTCTTC.

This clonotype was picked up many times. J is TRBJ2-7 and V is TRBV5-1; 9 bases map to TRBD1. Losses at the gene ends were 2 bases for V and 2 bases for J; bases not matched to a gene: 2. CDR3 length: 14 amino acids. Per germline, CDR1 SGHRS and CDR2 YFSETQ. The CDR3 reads CASSFRDRAYEQYF. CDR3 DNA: TGCGCCAGCAGCTTCCGGGACAGGGCCTACGAGCAGTACTTC.

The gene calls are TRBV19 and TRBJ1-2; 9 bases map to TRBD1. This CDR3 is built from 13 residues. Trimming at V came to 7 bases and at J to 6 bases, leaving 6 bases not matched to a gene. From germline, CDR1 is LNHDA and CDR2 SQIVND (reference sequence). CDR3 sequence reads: CASTQGATNGYTF. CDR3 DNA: TGTGCCAGTACACAGGGGGCGACGAATGGCTACACCTTC.

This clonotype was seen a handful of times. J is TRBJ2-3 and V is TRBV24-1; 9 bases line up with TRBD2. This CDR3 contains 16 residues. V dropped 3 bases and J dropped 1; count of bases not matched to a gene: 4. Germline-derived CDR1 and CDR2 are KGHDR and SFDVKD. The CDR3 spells CATSDPSGTGTDTQYF. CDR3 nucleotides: TGTGCCACCAGTGATCCTAGCGGGACCGGCACAGATACGCAGTATTTT.

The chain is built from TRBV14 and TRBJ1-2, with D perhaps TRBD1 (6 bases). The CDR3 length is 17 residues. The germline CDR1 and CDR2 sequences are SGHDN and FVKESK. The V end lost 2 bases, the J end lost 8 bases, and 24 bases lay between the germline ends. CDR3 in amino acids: CASSQLPLGQPLRGYTF. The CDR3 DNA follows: TGTGCCAGCAGCCAACTCCCGTTAGGACAGCCATTACGGGGCTACACCTTC.

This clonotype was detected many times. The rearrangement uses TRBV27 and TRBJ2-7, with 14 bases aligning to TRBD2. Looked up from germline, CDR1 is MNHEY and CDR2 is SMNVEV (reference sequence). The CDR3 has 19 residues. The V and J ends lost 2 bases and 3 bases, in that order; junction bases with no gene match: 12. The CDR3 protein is CASSLSAGLAGEGDYEQYF. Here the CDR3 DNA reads TGTGCCAGCAGTTTAAGTGCGGGACTAGCGGGAGAGGGAGACTACGAGCAGTACTTC.

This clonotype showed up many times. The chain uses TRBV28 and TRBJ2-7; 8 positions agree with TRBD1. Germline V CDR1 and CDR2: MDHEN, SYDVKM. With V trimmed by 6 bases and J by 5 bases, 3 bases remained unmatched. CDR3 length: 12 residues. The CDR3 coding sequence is TGTGCCAGCAGCCCGACAGGGGACGAGCAGTACTTC. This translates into CASSPTGDEQYF.

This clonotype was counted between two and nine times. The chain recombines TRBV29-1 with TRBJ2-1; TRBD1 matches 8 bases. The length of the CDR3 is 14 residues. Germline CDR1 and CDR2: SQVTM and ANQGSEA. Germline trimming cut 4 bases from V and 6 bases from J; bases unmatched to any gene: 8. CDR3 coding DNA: TGCAGCGTTGGGGTCGGGACAGGACTCAATGAGCAGTTCTTC. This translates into CSVGVGTGLNEQFF.

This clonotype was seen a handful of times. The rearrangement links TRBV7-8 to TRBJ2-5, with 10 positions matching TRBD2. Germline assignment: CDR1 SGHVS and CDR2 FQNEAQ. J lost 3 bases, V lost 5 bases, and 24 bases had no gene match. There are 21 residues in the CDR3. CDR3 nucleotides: TGTGCCAGCAGCCCAAACCATCTCGTGTCTAGCGGGAGAGGGATAAAAGAGACCCAGTACTTC. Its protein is CASSPNHLVSSGRGIKETQYF.

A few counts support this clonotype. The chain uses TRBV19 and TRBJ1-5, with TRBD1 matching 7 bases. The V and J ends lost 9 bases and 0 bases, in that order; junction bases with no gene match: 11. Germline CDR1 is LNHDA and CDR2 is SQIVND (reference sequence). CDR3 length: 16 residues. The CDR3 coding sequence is TGTGCCAGCCTACAGGGGCGACCTTATAGCAATCAGCCCCAGCATTTT. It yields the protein CASLQGRPYSNQPQHF.

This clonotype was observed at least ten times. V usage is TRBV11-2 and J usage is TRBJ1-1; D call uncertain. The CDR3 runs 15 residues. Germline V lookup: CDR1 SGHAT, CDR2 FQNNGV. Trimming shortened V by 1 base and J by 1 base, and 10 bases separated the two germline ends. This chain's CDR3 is CASSLAPPENTEAFF. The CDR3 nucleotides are TGTGCCAGCAGCTTAGCGCCCCCAGAGAACACTGAAGCTTTCTTT.

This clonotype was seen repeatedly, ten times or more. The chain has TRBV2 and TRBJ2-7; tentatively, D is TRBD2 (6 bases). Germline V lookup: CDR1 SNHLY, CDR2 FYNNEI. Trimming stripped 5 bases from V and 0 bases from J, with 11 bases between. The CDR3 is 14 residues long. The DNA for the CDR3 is TGTGCCAGCAGTCGGGCGGGAAACTCCTACGAGCAGTACTTC. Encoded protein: CASSRAGNSYEQYF.